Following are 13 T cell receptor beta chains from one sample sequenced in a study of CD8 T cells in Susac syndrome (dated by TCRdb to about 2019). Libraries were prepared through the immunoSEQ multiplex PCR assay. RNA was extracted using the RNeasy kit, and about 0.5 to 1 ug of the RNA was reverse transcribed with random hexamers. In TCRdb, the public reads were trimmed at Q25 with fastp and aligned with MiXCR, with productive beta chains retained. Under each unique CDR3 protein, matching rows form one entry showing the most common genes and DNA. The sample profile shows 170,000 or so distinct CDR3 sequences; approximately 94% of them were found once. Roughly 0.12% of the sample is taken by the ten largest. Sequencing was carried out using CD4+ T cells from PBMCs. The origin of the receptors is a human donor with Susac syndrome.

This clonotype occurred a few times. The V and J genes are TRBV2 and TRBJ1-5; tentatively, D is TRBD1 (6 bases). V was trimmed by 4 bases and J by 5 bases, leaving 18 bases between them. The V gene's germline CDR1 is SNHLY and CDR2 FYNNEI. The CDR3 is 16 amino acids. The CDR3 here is CASSAPLQGGHQPQHF. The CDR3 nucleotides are TGTGCCAGCAGTGCTCCTCTACAGGGTGGTCATCAGCCCCAGCATTTT.

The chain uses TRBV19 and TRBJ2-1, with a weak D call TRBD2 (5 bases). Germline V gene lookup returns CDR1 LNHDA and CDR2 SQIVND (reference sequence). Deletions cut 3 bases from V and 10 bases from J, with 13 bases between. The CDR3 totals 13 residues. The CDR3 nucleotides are TGTGCCAGTAGTATCGCGAGGGAACGCGAGCAGTTCTTC. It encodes CASSIAREREQFF.

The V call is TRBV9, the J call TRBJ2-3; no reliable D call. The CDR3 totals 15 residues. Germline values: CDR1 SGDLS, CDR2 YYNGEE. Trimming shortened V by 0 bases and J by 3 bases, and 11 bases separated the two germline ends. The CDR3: CASSVAPQKTDTQYF. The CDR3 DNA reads TGTGCCAGCAGCGTAGCGCCACAAAAGACAGATACGCAGTATTTT.

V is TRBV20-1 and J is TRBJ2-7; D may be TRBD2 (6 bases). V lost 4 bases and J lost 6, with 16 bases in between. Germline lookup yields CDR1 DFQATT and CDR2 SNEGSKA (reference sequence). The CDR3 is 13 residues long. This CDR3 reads CSAKEGPLGEQYF. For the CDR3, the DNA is TGCAGTGCTAAGGAGGGCCCACTGGGCGAGCAGTACTTC.

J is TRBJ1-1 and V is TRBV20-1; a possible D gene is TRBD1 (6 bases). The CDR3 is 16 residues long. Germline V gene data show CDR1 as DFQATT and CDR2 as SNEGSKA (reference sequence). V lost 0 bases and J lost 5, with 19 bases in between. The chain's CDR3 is CSARDERGGWRTEAFF. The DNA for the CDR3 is TGCAGTGCTAGAGATGAGAGGGGGGGCTGGCGGACTGAAGCTTTCTTT.

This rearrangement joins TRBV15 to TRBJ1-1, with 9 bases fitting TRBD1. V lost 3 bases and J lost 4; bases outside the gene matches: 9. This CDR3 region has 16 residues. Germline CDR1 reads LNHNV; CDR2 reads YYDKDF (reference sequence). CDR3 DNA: TGTGCCACCAGCAGGGGACAGGGATTCATCAGCACTGAAGCTTTCTTT. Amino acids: CATSRGQGFISTEAFF. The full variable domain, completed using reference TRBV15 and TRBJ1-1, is DAMVIQNPRYQVTQFGKPVTLSCSQTLNHNVMYWYQQKSSQAPKLLFHYYDKDFNNEADTPDNFQSRRPNTSFCFLDIRSPGLGDTAMYLCATSRGQGFISTEAFFGQGTRLTVV.

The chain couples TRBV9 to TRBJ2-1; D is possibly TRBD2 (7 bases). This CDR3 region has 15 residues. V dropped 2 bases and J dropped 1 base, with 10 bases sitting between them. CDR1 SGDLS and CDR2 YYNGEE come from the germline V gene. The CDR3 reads CASSVGGQSYNEQFF. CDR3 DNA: TGTGCCAGCAGCGTCGGGGGGCAATCCTACAATGAGCAGTTCTTC. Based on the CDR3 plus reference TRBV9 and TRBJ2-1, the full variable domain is DSGVTQTPKHLITATGQRVTLRCSPRSGDLSVYWYQQSLDQGLQFLIQYYNGEERAKGNILERFSAQQFPDLHSELNLSSLELGDSALYFCASSVGGQSYNEQFFGPGTRLTVL.

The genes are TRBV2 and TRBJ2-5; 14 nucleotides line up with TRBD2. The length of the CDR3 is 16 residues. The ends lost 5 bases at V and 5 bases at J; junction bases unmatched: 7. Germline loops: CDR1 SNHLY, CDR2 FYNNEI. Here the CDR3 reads CASSPGTSGGRETQYF. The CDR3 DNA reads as TGTGCCAGCAGTCCAGGGACTAGCGGGGGCCGGGAGACCCAGTACTTC.

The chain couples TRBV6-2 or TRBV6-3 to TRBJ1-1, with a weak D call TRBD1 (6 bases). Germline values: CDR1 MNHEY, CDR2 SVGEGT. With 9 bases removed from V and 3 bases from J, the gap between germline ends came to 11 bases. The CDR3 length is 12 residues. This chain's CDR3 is CASWTVYTEAFF. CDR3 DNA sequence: TGTGCCAGTTGGACAGTGTACACTGAAGCTTTCTTT.

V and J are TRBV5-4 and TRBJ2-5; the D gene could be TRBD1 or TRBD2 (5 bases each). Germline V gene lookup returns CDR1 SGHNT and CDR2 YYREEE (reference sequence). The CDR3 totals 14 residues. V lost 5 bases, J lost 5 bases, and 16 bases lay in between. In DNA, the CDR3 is TGTGCCAGCAGTCAGGGATTCAGGAGGGAGACCCAGTACTTC. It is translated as CASSQGFRRETQYF.

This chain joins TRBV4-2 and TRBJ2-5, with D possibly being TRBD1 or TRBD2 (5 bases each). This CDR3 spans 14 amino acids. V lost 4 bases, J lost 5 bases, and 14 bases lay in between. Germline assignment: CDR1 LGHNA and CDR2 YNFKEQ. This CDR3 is CASSPTRWGETQYF. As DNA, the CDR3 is TGTGCCAGCAGCCCGACGCGATGGGGGGAGACCCAGTACTTC.

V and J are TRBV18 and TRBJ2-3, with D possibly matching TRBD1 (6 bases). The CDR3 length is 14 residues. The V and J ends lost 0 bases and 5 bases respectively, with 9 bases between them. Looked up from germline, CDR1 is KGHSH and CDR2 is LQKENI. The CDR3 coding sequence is TGTGCCAGCTCACCACCCGGGACACGAGATACGCAGTATTTT. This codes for CASSPPGTRDTQYF.

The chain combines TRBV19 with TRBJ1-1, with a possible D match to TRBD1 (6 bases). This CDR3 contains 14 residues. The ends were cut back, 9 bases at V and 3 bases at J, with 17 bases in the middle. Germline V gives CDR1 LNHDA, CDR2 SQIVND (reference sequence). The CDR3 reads CASAQQGGDTEAFF. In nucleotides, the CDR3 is TGTGCCAGCGCCCAACAGGGTGGGGACACTGAAGCTTTCTTT.